Shown below are 12 T cell receptor beta chains from a single sample sequenced in a study of cytomegalovirus exposure and HLA in healthy donors. Primers included in the PCR were 60 Vbeta and 13 Jbeta primers. Produced via immunoSEQ multiplex PCR; TCRdb's table is partial and in-frame only. The data show 100,000 or so clones, nearly 15% seen once. The specimen was PBMCs. The source is a female donor in good health and CMV-seronegative.

This chain connects TRBV20-1 to TRBJ2-7; TRBD2 matches at 7 bases. The CDR3 is 11 residues long. The J segment lost 8 bases and the V segment lost 6 bases, leaving 7 bases of the junction unmatched. Germline V gene data show CDR1 as DFQATT and CDR2 as SNEGSKA (reference sequence). The CDR3 coding sequence is TGCAGTGCCGATCTAGCGGCACAGCAGTACTTC. Amino acids: CSADLAAQQYF.

The J gene is TRBJ2-7, the V gene TRBV10-2, with 7 bases matching TRBD1. The V gene end was trimmed by 3 bases and the J gene end by 2 bases; junction bases not matched to a gene: 13. This CDR3 spans 17 amino acids. CDR1 and CDR2 (germline): WSHSY, SAAADI. CDR3 sequence: CASSDIRRTGSPYEQYF. The CDR3 region has the DNA TGCGCCAGCAGTGACATACGTAGGACAGGTTCCCCCTACGAGCAGTACTTC.

This clone has more than one count but fewer than ten. The rearrangement joins TRBV27 to TRBJ2-2, with D perhaps TRBD2 (7 bases). V was trimmed by 0 bases and J by 4 bases, leaving 12 bases between them. Germline CDR1 MNHEY, CDR2 SMNVEV (reference sequence). CDR3 size: 16 residues. The CDR3 loop reads CASSLSRGAGTGELFF. CDR3 in DNA: TGTGCCAGCAGTTTATCTCGGGGGGCGGGCACCGGGGAGCTGTTTTTT.

This clone was found a few times. The chain recombines TRBV19 with TRBJ2-1, with 11 bases aligning to TRBD2. The CDR3 runs to 16 residues. The germline gives CDR1 LNHDA, CDR2 SQIVND (reference sequence). After removal of 6 bases from V and 4 bases from J, the junction contained 8 bases not matched to a gene. The CDR3 DNA sequence: TGTGCCAGTAGCGAAATAGCGGGAGGGATTTACAATGAGCAGTTCTTC. Its translation: CASSEIAGGIYNEQFF.

This clone was found many times. The chain is built from TRBV10-2 and TRBJ1-3; a weak D match, TRBD1 (5 bases). Trimming cost V 3 bases and J 0 bases, with 9 bases left between them. Per the germline V gene, CDR1 is WSHSY and CDR2 is SAAADI. The CDR3 is 15 amino acids. The CDR3 bases are TGCGCCAGCAGTGATACAAGGGGCTCTGGAAACACCATATATTTT. Translated: CASSDTRGSGNTIYF.

The chain employs TRBV10-3 and TRBJ2-2; TRBD2 might be the D (6 bases). This CDR3 has 14 amino acids. V lost 10 bases, J lost 0 bases, and 12 bases lay in between. The germline V gene encodes CDR1 ENHRY and CDR2 SYGVKD. CDR3 DNA: TGTGCCACTCGGCGGGGTCCGAACACCGGGGAGCTGTTTTTT. It codes for CATRRGPNTGELFF.

This clone turned up a few times. The rearrangement uses TRBV4-1 and TRBJ2-2; D is perhaps TRBD2 (7 bases). The CDR3 is made up of 17 amino acids. V lost 7 bases, J lost 4 bases, and 22 bases lay in between. Germline V gene data show CDR1 as MGHRA and CDR2 as YSYEKL. The CDR3 nucleotides read TGCGCCAGCACCCGATCGGGGGGCGGGGGATCCACCGGGGAGCTGTTTTTT. It translates to CASTRSGGGGSTGELFF.

In this sample, this clone turned up a few times. The chain is built from TRBV19 and TRBJ1-1; weak D call: TRBD1 (5 bases). The CDR3 contains 14 residues. Germline V gives CDR1 LNHDA, CDR2 SQIVND (reference sequence). Trimming removed 7 bases at V and 0 bases at J, with 12 bases between. In DNA, the CDR3 is TGTGCCAGTACTCGGACACAAGTGAACACTGAAGCTTTCTTT. This gives the protein CASTRTQVNTEAFF. The full variable domain, its missing parts supplied by reference TRBV19 and TRBJ1-1, is DGGITQSPKYLFRKEGQNVTLSCEQNLNHDAMYWYRQDPGQGLRLIYYSQIVNDFQKGDIAEGYSVSREKKESFPLTVTSAQKNPTAFYLCASTRTQVNTEAFFGQGTRLTVV.

This clone was counted only a few times. The chain combines TRBV7-2 with TRBJ2-1; 7 bases are shared with TRBD2. Germline-derived CDR1 and CDR2 are SGHTA and FQGNSA. This CDR3 spans 15 amino acids. Germline trimming cut 1 base from V and 2 bases from J; bases unmatched to any gene: 2. The CDR3 is CASSLGRGTYNEQFF. CDR3 DNA: TGTGCCAGCAGCTTAGGGCGGGGGACCTACAATGAGCAGTTCTTC.

The V call is TRBV7-2, the J call TRBJ1-2; the D gene is possibly TRBD1 (5 bases). CDR1 SGHTA and CDR2 FQGNSA come from the germline V gene. The V end lost 1 base, the J end lost 4 bases, and 19 bases lay between the germline ends. The CDR3 is 17 residues long. This CDR3 reads CASSLVGGGAAVYGYTF. The DNA of the CDR3 is TGTGCCAGCAGCTTAGTGGGTGGCGGGGCGGCAGTCTATGGCTACACCTTC.

The chain employs TRBV7-8 and TRBJ1-1, with D perhaps matching TRBD1 (6 bases). The CDR3 loop spans 12 amino acids. Germline CDR1 SGHVS, CDR2 FQNEAQ. Trimming pared 5 bases from V and 7 bases from J, leaving 11 bases between. Here the CDR3 DNA reads TGTGCCAGCAGCCTAGACAGGAGTGAAGCTTTCTTT. It codes for CASSLDRSEAFF.

This clone was observed a handful of times. This chain joins TRBV7-9 and TRBJ2-3, with 8 bases lining up with TRBD1. CDR1 and CDR2 (germline): SEHNR, FQNEAQ (reference sequence). The trim removed 7 bases at V and 2 bases at J, leaving 14 bases unmatched. This CDR3 has 17 residues. The CDR3 loop reads CASTNPKEQGDTDTQYF. CDR3 nucleotides: TGTGCCAGCACCAACCCAAAGGAACAGGGGGACACAGATACGCAGTATTTT.